These 13 T cell receptor beta chains came from one sample sequenced in a study of cytomegalovirus exposure and HLA in healthy donors. This table comes from immunoSEQ multiplex PCR, and its TCRdb copy is limited to in-frame clones, with some not included. The sample yields around 140,000 clones, about 91% seen once. The sequencing sample was made of PBMCs. These receptor sequences come from a man between 18 and 29 years old in good health and CMV-seropositive.

The genes are TRBV7-2 and TRBJ2-3, with no clear D. Germline CDR1 SGHTA, CDR2 FQGNSA. The CDR3 contains 14 residues. V was shortened by 1 base and J by 3 bases, with 8 bases between the two germline ends. DNA of the CDR3: TGTGCCAGCAGCTTAGAGGCGAGGACAGATACGCAGTATTTT. This gives the protein CASSLEARTDTQYF.

This clone was observed a single time. The CDR3, as DNA: TGTGCCAGCTCACCACCCGCGGGAGGTCCTTCCAATGAGCAGTTCTTC. Protein: CASSPPAGGPSNEQFF. The chain couples TRBV18 to TRBJ2-1, with 8 bases aligning to TRBD2. Trimming removed 0 bases from V and 6 bases from J; junction bases left unmatched: 7. Germline V gene sequence: CDR1 KGHSH, CDR2 LQKENI. The CDR3 is made up of 16 amino acids.

DNA of the CDR3: TGTGCCAGCAGTCGGGGGGGGCGTAGTGAAGCTTTCTTT. Its translation is CASSRGGRSEAFF. This chain links TRBV25-1 with TRBJ1-1, with TRBD1 as a possible D gene (6 bases). V lost 5 bases and J 7 bases, leaving 14 bases between the germline ends. CDR3 length: 13 residues. CDR1 is MGHDK, CDR2 SYGVNS, per germline.

Only a few counts were recorded for this clone. The V and J genes are TRBV30 and TRBJ2-3, with 7 bases that match TRBD1. J gave up 2 bases and V 2 bases, and 10 bases lay outside the gene matches. Germline CDR1 is GTSNPN and CDR2 is SVGIG (reference sequence). The CDR3 consists of 16 residues. In DNA, the CDR3 is TGTGCCTGGAGTAGGTCGGGCAGGGGGTCCACAGATACGCAGTATTTT. It encodes CAWSRSGRGSTDTQYF.

J is TRBJ2-3 and V is TRBV6-4; TRBD2 matches 14 bases. The CDR3 length is 15 residues. Germline trimming cut 0 bases from V and 10 bases from J; bases unmatched to any gene: 3. Germline V gene sequence: CDR1 MRHNA, CDR2 SNTAGT. Here the CDR3 reads CASSDSTSGGAAQYF. Here the CDR3 DNA reads TGTGCCAGCAGTGACTCGACTAGCGGGGGGGCAGCGCAGTATTTT.

V usage is TRBV7-8 and J usage is TRBJ1-2; 10 bases agree with TRBD1. V lost 2 bases to trimming and J lost 2 bases; unmatched junction nucleotides: 8. CDR3 length: 17 residues. The germline V gene encodes CDR1 SGHVS and CDR2 FQNEAQ. The DNA for the CDR3 is TGTGCCAGCAGCTTATCCGGGACAGGGGATTTAAACTATGGCTACACCTTC. Translating it yields CASSLSGTGDLNYGYTF.

V is TRBV5-1 and J is TRBJ2-2; a weak D match, TRBD2 (6 bases). V lost 0 bases and J 1 base, leaving 10 bases between the germline ends. The CDR3 runs to 16 residues. Germline CDR1 and CDR2: SGHRS and YFSETQ. Here the CDR3 DNA reads TGCGCCAGCAGCTTGGATCCAGCGGGGAACACCGGGGAGCTGTTTTTT. Protein: CASSLDPAGNTGELFF.

The chain has TRBV30 and TRBJ2-3; 7 nucleotides agree with TRBD1. Looked up from germline, CDR1 is GTSNPN and CDR2 is SVGIG (reference sequence). CDR3 length: 14 amino acids. J gave up 2 bases and V 1 base, and 3 bases lay outside the gene matches. The CDR3 here is CAWSAGQPTDTQYF. CDR3 nucleotide sequence: TGTGCCTGGAGTGCGGGACAGCCCACAGATACGCAGTATTTT. The full variable domain, rest sourced from reference TRBV30 and TRBJ2-3, is SQTIHQWPATLVQPVGSPLSLECTVEGTSNPNLYWYRQAAGRGLQLLFYSVGIGQISSEVPQNLSASRPQDRQFILSSKKLLLSDSGFYLCAWSAGQPTDTQYFGPGTRLTVL.

This sequence joins TRBV7-9 and TRBJ1-3, with 9 bases matching TRBD1. CDR3 size: 18 residues. Germline values: CDR1 SEHNR, CDR2 FQNEAQ (reference sequence). V gave up 4 bases and J gave up 0 bases; unmatched junction bases: 10. For the CDR3, the DNA is TGTGCCAGCAGCTGGGGACAGGGTATGGCCTTCTCTGGAAACACCATATATTTT. This gives the protein CASSWGQGMAFSGNTIYF. Supplemented by reference TRBV7-9 and TRBJ1-3, the full variable domain reads DTGVSQNPRHKITKRGQNVTFRCDPISEHNRLYWYRQTLGQGPEFLTYFQNEAQLEKSRLLSDRFSAERPKGSFSTLEIQRTEQGDSAMYLCASSWGQGMAFSGNTIYFGEGSWLTVV.

The V gene is TRBV9, the J gene TRBJ2-7; D is undetermined. The germline V gene has CDR1 SGDLS and CDR2 YYNGEE. Trimming removed 4 bases at V and 4 bases at J, with 6 bases between. The CDR3 runs 11 residues. In nucleotides, the CDR3 is TGTGCCAGCAGCAGAGAGTACGAGCAGTACTTC. Translation gives CASSREYEQYF.

The V call is TRBV5-1, the J call TRBJ2-7, with D perhaps matching TRBD2 (5 bases). This CDR3 comprises 14 residues. CDR1 and CDR2 (germline): SGHRS, YFSETQ. The ends were cut back, 4 bases at V and 2 bases at J, with 13 bases in the middle. This CDR3 reads CASSPDGKAYEQYF. As DNA, the CDR3 is TGCGCCAGCAGCCCGGACGGGAAGGCCTACGAGCAGTACTTC. The whole variable domain, filled in from reference TRBV5-1 and TRBJ2-7, reads KAGVTQTPRYLIKTRGQQVTLSCSPISGHRSVSWYQQTPGQGLQFLFEYFSETQRNKGNFPGRFSGRQFSNSRSEMNVSTLELGDSALYLCASSPDGKAYEQYFGPGTRLTVT.

J is TRBJ2-3 and V is TRBV5-1; 10 bases are a match to TRBD2. Per the germline V gene, CDR1 is SGHRS and CDR2 is YFSETQ. V shed 1 base, J shed 2 bases, and the junction held 7 bases outside the gene matches. This CDR3 is built from 17 residues. The CDR3 protein is CASSLSRAGGPTDTQYF. CDR3 in DNA: TGCGCCAGCAGCTTGTCTCGAGCGGGGGGGCCCACAGATACGCAGTATTTT.

J is TRBJ2-6 and V is TRBV5-1; 9 bases line up with TRBD1. This CDR3 is 19 amino acids long. Per the germline V gene, CDR1 is SGHRS and CDR2 is YFSETQ. V trimming: 4 bases; J trimming: 0 bases; junction bases outside the gene matches: 11. In nucleotides, the CDR3 is TGCGCCAGCAGCCGCTACTCCGGGACAGGGCTCTCTGGGGCCAACGTCCTGACTTTC. Its protein product is CASSRYSGTGLSGANVLTF.